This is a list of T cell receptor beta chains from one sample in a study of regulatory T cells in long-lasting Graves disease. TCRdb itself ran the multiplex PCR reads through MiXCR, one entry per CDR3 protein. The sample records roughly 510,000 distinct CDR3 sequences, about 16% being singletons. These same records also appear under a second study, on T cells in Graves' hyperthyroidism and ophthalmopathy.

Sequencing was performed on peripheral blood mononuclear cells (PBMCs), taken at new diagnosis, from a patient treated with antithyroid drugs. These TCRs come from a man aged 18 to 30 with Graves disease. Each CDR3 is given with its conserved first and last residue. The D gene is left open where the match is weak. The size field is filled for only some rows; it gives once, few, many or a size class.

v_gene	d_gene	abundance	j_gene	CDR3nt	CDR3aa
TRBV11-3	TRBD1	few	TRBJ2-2	TGTGCCAGCAGCTTAGACTTTAGAATCACAGGGGCGAAGAACACCGGGGAGCTGTTTTTT	CASSLDFRITGAKNTGELFF
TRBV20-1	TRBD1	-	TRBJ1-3	TGCAGTGCTAGAGGGGACAGTTTGGAGGACTGGCGTGGAAACACCATATATTTT	CSARGDSLEDWRGNTIYF
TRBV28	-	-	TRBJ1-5	TGTGCCAGCACCTCCTCGGAGGCGCCTAGCAATCAGCCCCAGCATTTT	CASTSSEAPSNQPQHF
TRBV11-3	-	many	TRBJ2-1	TGTGCCAGCAGCCAACAAGGGAATGAGCAGTTCTTC	CASSQQGNEQFF
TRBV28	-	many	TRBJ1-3	TGTGCCAGCAGTTTTGCAGGGACTAAATCTGGAAACACCATATATTTT	CASSFAGTKSGNTIYF
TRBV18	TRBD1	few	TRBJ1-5	TGTGCCAGCTCACGGGTCGGGGACAGGTTCAATCAGCCCCAGCATTTT	CASSRVGDRFNQPQHF
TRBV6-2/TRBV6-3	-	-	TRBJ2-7	TGTGCCAGCGCCCCTTTCGTTGGTCCCTACGAGCAGTACTTC	CASAPFVGPYEQYF
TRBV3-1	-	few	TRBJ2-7	TGTGCCAGCAGCCAAGCCGGGACCCCCTACGAGCAGTACTTC	CASSQAGTPYEQYF
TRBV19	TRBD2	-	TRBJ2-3	TGTGCCAGTAGTATAGATCTATCAGCGGGAACAGATACGCAGTATTTT	CASSIDLSAGTDTQYF
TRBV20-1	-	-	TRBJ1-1	TGCAGTGCTCCCCCGACAGGTTCCACTGAAGCTTTCTTT	CSAPPTGSTEAFF
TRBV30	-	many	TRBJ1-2	TGTGCCTGGAGACGTCGGGGTGGGTATGGCTACACCTTC	CAWRRRGGYGYTF
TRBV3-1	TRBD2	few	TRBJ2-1	TGTGCCAGCAGCCAAGAGGGACTAGCGGTGGGGGGCAATGAGCAGTTCTTC	CASSQEGLAVGGNEQFF
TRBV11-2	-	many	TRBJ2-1	TGTGCCAGCAGACCAACTAGCGGGACAGGGAGTGAGCAGTTCTTC	CASRPTSGTGSEQFF
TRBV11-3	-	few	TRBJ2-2	TGTGCCAGCAGCTCCTACAGGGTGCCCGGGGAGCTGTTTTTT	CASSSYRVPGELFF
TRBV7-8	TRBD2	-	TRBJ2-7	TGTGCCAGCAATGCGGGAGGGGTTGAGCAGTACTTC	CASNAGGVEQYF
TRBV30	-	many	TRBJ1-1	TGTGCCTGGAGGCTAGCGCCTGAAGCTTTCTTT	CAWRLAPEAFF
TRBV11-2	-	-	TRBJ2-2	TGTGCCAGCAGCCCCGACCCTAGGAACACCGGGGAGCTGTTTTTT	CASSPDPRNTGELFF
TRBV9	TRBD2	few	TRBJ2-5	TGTGCCAGCAGCGTCCGAGGTAGCGGGGGACTCCAAGAGACCCAGTACTTC	CASSVRGSGGLQETQYF
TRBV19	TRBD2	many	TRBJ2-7	TGTGCCAGTAGTATAGCGGCGGGAGGCTCCTACGAGCAGTACTTC	CASSIAAGGSYEQYF
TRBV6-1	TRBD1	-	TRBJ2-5	TGTGCCAGCAGAGGAACAGGGGGAGAGACCCAGTACTTC	CASRGTGGETQYF
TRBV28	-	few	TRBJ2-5	TGTGCCAGCACTAAGCCACGGGAGACCCAGTACTTC	CASTKPRETQYF
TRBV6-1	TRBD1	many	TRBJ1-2	TGTGCCAGCCAGCGTAGCCCCGGGACAGGGGGCGGCTGTACCTTC	CASQRSPGTGGGCTF
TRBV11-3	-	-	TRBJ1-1	TGTGCCAGCAGCTTATTCCCAGCTTTCTTT	CASSLFPAFF
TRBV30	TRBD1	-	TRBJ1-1	TGTGCCTGGGGGACAGGGGCTAAGAACACTGAAGCTTTCTTT	CAWGTGAKNTEAFF
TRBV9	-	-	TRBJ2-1	TGTGCCAGCAGCGAGGCTTTGGAAAGTGAGCAGTTCTTC	CASSEALESEQFF
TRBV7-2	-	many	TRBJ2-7	TGTGCCAGCAGCTTATACGCTAGCTCGGGGGAGCAGTACTTC	CASSLYASSGEQYF
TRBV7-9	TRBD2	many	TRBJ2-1	TGTGCCAGCAGCGGGGGACTAGCGGGAAACTCCTACAATGAGCAGTTCTTC	CASSGGLAGNSYNEQFF
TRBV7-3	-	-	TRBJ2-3	TGTGCCAGCAGCTTAACGGGGGGCCCCGGGTATACGCAGTATTTT	CASSLTGGPGYTQYF
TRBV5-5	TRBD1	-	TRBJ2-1	TGTGCCAGCATCATCCAGGGGGCCTACAATGAGCAGTTCTTC	CASIIQGAYNEQFF
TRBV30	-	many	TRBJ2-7	TGTGCCTGGAAGGCAGGGGCCTACGAGCAGTACTTC	CAWKAGAYEQYF
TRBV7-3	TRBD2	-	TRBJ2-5	TGTGCCAGCAGCTTAAGAGGCCTCGGAGTAGCGGGAGTTCAGGAGACCCAGTACTTC	CASSLRGLGVAGVQETQYF
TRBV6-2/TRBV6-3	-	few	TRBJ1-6	TGTGCCAGCAGTGAAGCTCCAGTGAATTCACCCCTCCACTTT	CASSEAPVNSPLHF
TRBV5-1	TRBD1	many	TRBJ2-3	TGCGCCAGCAGCCCGGGACAGCTTAGCACAGATACGCAGTATTTT	CASSPGQLSTDTQYF
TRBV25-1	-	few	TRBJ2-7	TGTGCCAGCAGTCTTAGGGGTCTTGAAGAGCAGTACTTC	CASSLRGLEEQYF
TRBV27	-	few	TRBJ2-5	TGTGCCACCTCCGACACCTCAGAGACCCAGTACTTC	CATSDTSETQYF
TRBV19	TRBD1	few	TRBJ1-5	TGTGCCAGTAGTACGGGACAGGGGAGAAATCAGCCCCAGCATTTT	CASSTGQGRNQPQHF
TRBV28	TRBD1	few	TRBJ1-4	TGTGCCAGCAGTTCAATCGGACAGGTTGAAAAACTGTTTTTT	CASSSIGQVEKLFF
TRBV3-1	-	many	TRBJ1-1	TGTGCCAGCAGCCAAGTGAAAGGATTGGGCACTGAAGCTTTCTTT	CASSQVKGLGTEAFF
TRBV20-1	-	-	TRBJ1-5	TGCAGTGCTTATCCAGGGTATCGGGATCAGCCCCAGCATTTT	CSAYPGYRDQPQHF
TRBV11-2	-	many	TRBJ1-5	TGTGCCAGCAGCTCGGACGGACCCAATCAGCCCCAGCATTTT	CASSSDGPNQPQHF
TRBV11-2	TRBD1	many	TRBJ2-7	TGTGCCAGCAGCTTTGGGACAGCGCTGCACGAGCAGTACTTC	CASSFGTALHEQYF
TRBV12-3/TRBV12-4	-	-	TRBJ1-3	TGTGCCAGCACGTACGTCCTCTCTGGAAACACCATATATTTT	CASTYVLSGNTIYF
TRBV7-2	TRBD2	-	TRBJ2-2	TGTGCCAGCAGCTCTAGCGGGAGGAGCGGCGGGGAGCTGTTTTTT	CASSSSGRSGGELFF
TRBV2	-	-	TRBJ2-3	TGTGCCAGCAGTGAAGGGAGGACACGCGTGGCAGATACGCAGTATTTT	CASSEGRTRVADTQYF
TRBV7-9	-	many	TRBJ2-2	TGTGCCAGCAGCTTAGTGGCAGCGACGAACACCGGGGAGCTGTTTTTT	CASSLVAATNTGELFF
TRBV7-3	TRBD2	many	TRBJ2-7	TGTGCCAGCAGTCTCCTGGGGGGGACCTACGAGCAGTACTTC	CASSLLGGTYEQYF
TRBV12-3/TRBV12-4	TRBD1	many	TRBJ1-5	TGTGCCAGCAGTTTAGCGCTTTTTAGGGGGTTGGACAGGGGGCGAGTCGATCAGCCCCAGCATTTT	CASSLALFRGLDRGRVDQPQHF
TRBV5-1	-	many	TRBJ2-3	TGCGCCAGCAGCTTTGACCGGGCACCTCTAGAGTATTTT	CASSFDRAPLEYF
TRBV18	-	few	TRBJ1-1	TGTGCCAGCTCTTGGGGGTCCGGGACTGTGGGCACTGAAGCTTTCTTT	CASSWGSGTVGTEAFF
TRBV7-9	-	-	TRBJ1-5	TGTGCCAGCAGCCCCAACCTCGGGGGCGGCAATCAGCCCCAGCATTTT	CASSPNLGGGNQPQHF
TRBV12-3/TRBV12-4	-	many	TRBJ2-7	TGTGCCAGCAGTTTTACGAGCGGTACCTACGAGCAGTACTTC	CASSFTSGTYEQYF
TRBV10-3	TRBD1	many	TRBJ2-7	TGTGCCATCAGTGAGACTCCGGGACAGGGGCCCCACGAGCAGTACTTC	CAISETPGQGPHEQYF
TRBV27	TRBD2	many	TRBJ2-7	TGTGCCAGCCGACCTAGCGGGGGGGGACAGTACTTC	CASRPSGGGQYF
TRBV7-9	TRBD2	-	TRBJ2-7	TGTGCCAGCAGCCAAACTAGCGGGAGGCGTCGGGAACTCCACGAGCAGTACTTC	CASSQTSGRRRELHEQYF
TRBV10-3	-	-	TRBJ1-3	TGTGCCATCACCTGGGACAATGGAAACACCATATATTTT	CAITWDNGNTIYF
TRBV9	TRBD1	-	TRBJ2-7	TGTGCCAGCAGCGAAACCGGGACAGGATTGCCAAACGAGCAGTACTTC	CASSETGTGLPNEQYF
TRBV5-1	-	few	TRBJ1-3	TGCGCCAGCAGCTTGGACGGCGGGTGGAACACCATATATTTT	CASSLDGGWNTIYF
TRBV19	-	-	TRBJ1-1	TGTGCCAGTAGCCTGATGGGGACGGCGAGCACTGAAGCTTTCTTT	CASSLMGTASTEAFF
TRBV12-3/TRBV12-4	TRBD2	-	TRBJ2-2	TGTGCCAGCAGGTACCGGCTAGCGGGAGTTGGGAACACCGGGGAGCTGTTTTTT	CASRYRLAGVGNTGELFF